The subject of this entry is one T cell receptor (beta chain). In this sample, this clonotype turned up many times. This receptor's antigen is unknown. One end of the junction varies from germline; a read error may be responsible. This sample is drawn from a study of T-cell memory formation after mild COVID-19 (dated by TCRdb to about 2021). In terms of the full investigation: Most TCR sequence clusters were specific to one of the two donors. Longitudinal TCRalpha and TCRbeta repertoire sequencing tracked T-cell clones expanding and contracting after mild COVID-19 in a couple of donors. The cohort was made up of two young adult volunteers, one female and one male, who were previously healthy.

From cysteine to phenylalanine, the CDR3 is 15 amino acids long. Kept here is only the CDR3 DNA, which spans 45 bases and is read in frame from base 1. Sequences MRHNA (CDR1) and SNTAGT (CDR2) are obtained from the germline V gene. Results the study describes overall, beyond this receptor: Clones that contracted from day 15 to 85 showed balanced CD4/CD8 phenotypes, whereas a second wave of clones that expanded from day 15 to 37 leaned towards CD4+. Contracting CD4+ clones were located mainly in the CM and EM memory subsets, whereas CD8+ clones were found to be enriched in EMRA. The study included only a couple of mild cases, and larger cohorts that include severe cases with pre-infection samples were judged to be necessary. The second-wave clones that peaked on day 37 were not confirmed to be SARS-CoV-2 specific. The detection of some responding clones in pre-infection memory suggests that pre-existing cross-reactive memory T cells joined the SARS-CoV-2 response.

Ficoll-Paque density gradient centrifugation was the method used to isolate PBMCs. Sequencing took place on an Illumina NovaSeq 6000. TCRalpha and TCRbeta cDNA libraries were built by 5'RACE with constant-segment primers, adding sample barcodes and unique molecular identifiers. RNA was extracted from every sample with Trizol reagent. Amplification of the libraries took two PCR steps, and the second step added a second sample barcode plus Illumina TruSeq adapters. The libraries were sequenced on an Illumina NovaSeq using 2 x 150 bp paired-end reads. Per the authors' processing: The reads were demultiplexed and collapsed into UMI-guided consensus sequences using migec v1.2.7. Using mixcr v2.1.11, the UMI consensuses were aligned to TRA and TRB V and J templates and assembled into clonotypes. Expanded or contracted clonotypes were those called significant by both edgeR and NoisET, with noise models trained on biological replicates. For edgeR calls, a false discovery rate-adjusted p below 0.01 and a log2 fold-change threshold of 1 were applied. As an exploratory analysis of dynamics, max-normalized trajectories of the 1000 most abundant clonotypes were examined with PCA combined with hierarchical clustering. Separately sequenced CD4+ and CD8+ repertoires were used to assign the CD4 or CD8 phenotype of responding clones. The public reads were reanalyzed by TCRdb: fastp trimming at Q25, MiXCR alignment, in-frame beta chains only. Every CDR3 protein is listed once, alongside the most common genes and DNA of its rows. The V and J calls and clone size come from TCRdb's table, not from the authors' own analysis. This sample lists 25,000 to 35,000 distinct CDR3 sequences; 12% were detected once. The ten most abundant clones make up about 15% of the sample.

The sequencing input was PBMCs or a T cell subset sorted from them (not recorded which). This sequence originates from an adult woman who had mild COVID-19 (a few samples of this study predate the infection). The sample titles of this study are shuffled in the database, so cell type and time point are left out; the donor was told from shared clones. Recombination connected TRBV6-4 to TRBJ2-2; the D segment cannot be called with confidence. The nucleotides are TGTCCCAGCAGTCCCTCGGCCTCCTGGACCGGGGAGCTGTTTTTT. Its coded protein is CPSSPSASWTGELFF.